This is a list of T cell receptor beta chains from one sample in a study of T cells after yellow fever vaccination. TCRdb called the 5' RACE reads again in MiXCR, with one record for every CDR3 protein. The data hold under 500,000 distinct CDR3 sequences, with roughly 20% observed a single time. Sequencing used PBMCs, obtained before the yellow fever booster vaccination. Source of these receptors: a young man who received the YFV17D yellow fever vaccine. CDR3s include the opening cysteine and the closing phenylalanine or tryptophan. Fields, in order: CDR3 protein, CDR3 DNA, clone size, D gene, V gene, J gene. D genes are given only for firm matches. Size is omitted from some rows. Given values are once, few, many or a class for expanded clones.

cdr3_aa: CATQPGQPATNEKLFF; cdr3_nt: TGTGCCACCCAACCGGGACAGCCTGCAACTAATGAAAAACTGTTTTTT; clone_size: few; d_call: TRBD1; v_call: TRBV6-2/TRBV6-3; j_call: TRBJ1-4
cdr3_aa: CASRSGTLKLTDTQYF; cdr3_nt: TGTGCCAGCAGATCCGGGACATTGAAGCTTACAGATACGCAGTATTTT; clone_size: few; d_call: -; v_call: TRBV6-2/TRBV6-3; j_call: TRBJ2-3
cdr3_aa: CATSDPNTGGYEQFF; cdr3_nt: TGTGCCACCAGTGACCCTAACACAGGGGGCTATGAGCAGTTCTTC; clone_size: -; d_call: TRBD1; v_call: TRBV24-1; j_call: TRBJ2-1
cdr3_aa: CAGVDKTEAFF; cdr3_nt: TGTGCCGGAGTAGACAAGACTGAAGCTTTCTTT; clone_size: few; d_call: -; v_call: TRBV7-3; j_call: TRBJ1-1
cdr3_aa: CASSYVREWRETQYF; cdr3_nt: TGTGCCAGCAGTTACGTACGGGAATGGCGGGAGACCCAGTACTTC; clone_size: many; d_call: -; v_call: TRBV6-5; j_call: TRBJ2-5
cdr3_aa: CASRRLARGTDTQYF; cdr3_nt: TGTGCCAGCAGGCGACTAGCGCGGGGCACAGATACGCAGTATTTT; clone_size: few; d_call: TRBD2; v_call: TRBV7-2; j_call: TRBJ2-3
cdr3_aa: CAYEFRGGEAFF; cdr3_nt: TGTGCCTACGAGTTTCGGGGGGGTGAAGCTTTCTTT; clone_size: -; d_call: -; v_call: TRBV30; j_call: TRBJ1-1
cdr3_aa: CASSSWGSYGYTF; cdr3_nt: TGTGCCAGCAGTTCTTGGGGGTCCTATGGCTACACCTTC; clone_size: -; d_call: -; v_call: TRBV12-3/TRBV12-4; j_call: TRBJ1-2
cdr3_aa: CASSRTGNYNEQFF; cdr3_nt: TGTGCCAGCAGCCGGACAGGGAACTACAATGAGCAGTTCTTC; clone_size: many; d_call: TRBD1; v_call: TRBV7-6; j_call: TRBJ2-1
cdr3_aa: CASSWDGTYEQYF; cdr3_nt: TGTGCCAGCTCTTGGGACGGAACCTACGAGCAGTACTTC; clone_size: many; d_call: -; v_call: TRBV18; j_call: TRBJ2-7
cdr3_aa: CASSDPGLGTEAFF; cdr3_nt: TGTGCCAGCAGTGATCCGGGATTAGGCACTGAAGCTTTCTTT; clone_size: few; d_call: -; v_call: TRBV6-1; j_call: TRBJ1-1
cdr3_aa: CASSQDKSVNYGYTF; cdr3_nt: TGTGCCAGCAGCCAAGATAAATCGGTAAACTATGGCTACACCTTC; clone_size: -; d_call: -; v_call: TRBV4-2; j_call: TRBJ1-2
cdr3_aa: CSALYPWGLSKNIQYF; cdr3_nt: TGCAGTGCCCTCTACCCCTGGGGACTATCCAAAAACATTCAGTACTTC; clone_size: -; d_call: TRBD2; v_call: TRBV20-1; j_call: TRBJ2-4
cdr3_aa: CASSFWGGRIQYF; cdr3_nt: TGTGCCAGCAGTTTTTGGGGGGGGCGCATTCAGTACTTC; clone_size: few; d_call: -; v_call: TRBV11-2; j_call: TRBJ2-4
cdr3_aa: CSALHGGKTNSPLHF; cdr3_nt: TGCAGTGCTCTACACGGGGGGAAGACCAACTCACCCCTCCACTTT; clone_size: -; d_call: -; v_call: TRBV20-1; j_call: TRBJ1-6
cdr3_aa: CASSSRQGGGAFF; cdr3_nt: TGTGCCAGCAGCTCCAGACAGGGAGGGGGAGCTTTCTTT; clone_size: -; d_call: TRBD1; v_call: TRBV7-2; j_call: TRBJ1-1
cdr3_aa: CPSGRAGGPPNLDEQFF; cdr3_nt: TGCCCCTCCGGCCGTGCGGGGGGGCCCCCCAACTTAGATGAGCAGTTCTTC; clone_size: few; d_call: TRBD2; v_call: TRBV29-1; j_call: TRBJ2-1
cdr3_aa: CASGRPGGGTDTQYF; cdr3_nt: TGTGCCAGCGGGAGACCAGGCGGGGGCACAGATACGCAGTATTTT; clone_size: many; d_call: -; v_call: TRBV12-3/TRBV12-4; j_call: TRBJ2-3
cdr3_aa: CASSFSGGSTEAFF; cdr3_nt: TGTGCCAGCAGTTTTTCGGGAGGGTCCACTGAAGCTTTCTTT; clone_size: many; d_call: -; v_call: TRBV27; j_call: TRBJ1-1
cdr3_aa: CASSTGDTSQETQYF; cdr3_nt: TGTGCCAGCAGTACTGGGGACACCTCCCAAGAGACCCAGTACTTC; clone_size: -; d_call: -; v_call: TRBV6-2/TRBV6-3; j_call: TRBJ2-5
cdr3_aa: CASSSPGSGANVLTF; cdr3_nt: TGTGCCAGCAGCTCACCGGGATCTGGGGCCAACGTCCTGACTTTC; clone_size: -; d_call: -; v_call: TRBV6-2/TRBV6-3; j_call: TRBJ2-6
cdr3_aa: CASSQDREGGVTEAFF; cdr3_nt: TGTGCCAGCAGCCAAGATCGTGAAGGGGGAGTCACTGAAGCTTTCTTT; clone_size: few; d_call: -; v_call: TRBV3-1; j_call: TRBJ1-1
cdr3_aa: CASSLVSGGADTQYF; cdr3_nt: TGTGCCAGCAGCTTGGTTAGCGGGGGAGCAGATACGCAGTATTTT; clone_size: many; d_call: TRBD2; v_call: TRBV5-5; j_call: TRBJ2-3
cdr3_aa: CASSLAGTGIYEQYF; cdr3_nt: TGTGCCAGCAGCTTGGCCGGGACAGGGATCTACGAGCAGTACTTC; clone_size: many; d_call: TRBD1; v_call: TRBV5-6; j_call: TRBJ2-7
cdr3_aa: CASSPVLRLRSGNEQFF; cdr3_nt: TGTGCCAGCAGCCCCGTCCTTAGGTTGAGAAGCGGCAATGAGCAGTTCTTC; clone_size: -; d_call: -; v_call: TRBV11-2; j_call: TRBJ2-1
cdr3_aa: CASSYPMDIGITF; cdr3_nt: TGTGCCAGCAGTTACCCCATGGACATCGGCATCACCTTC; clone_size: few; d_call: -; v_call: TRBV6-2/TRBV6-3; j_call: TRBJ1-2
cdr3_aa: CSGAPQRGESYNEQFF; cdr3_nt: TGCAGCGGCGCACCCCAGCGGGGGGAATCCTACAATGAGCAGTTCTTC; clone_size: few; d_call: TRBD2; v_call: TRBV29-1; j_call: TRBJ2-1
cdr3_aa: CASSGGGTYEQYF; cdr3_nt: TGTGCCAGCAGCGGTGGGGGCACCTACGAGCAGTACTTC; clone_size: few; d_call: -; v_call: TRBV7-9; j_call: TRBJ2-7
cdr3_aa: CASSQVPRGVYGYTF; cdr3_nt: TGCGCCAGCAGCCAAGTCCCTCGGGGGGTCTATGGCTACACCTTC; clone_size: few; d_call: -; v_call: TRBV4-3; j_call: TRBJ1-2
cdr3_aa: CAISDGTSGGSGELFF; cdr3_nt: TGTGCCATCAGTGACGGGACTAGCGGGGGGTCCGGGGAGCTGTTTTTT; clone_size: -; d_call: TRBD2; v_call: TRBV10-3; j_call: TRBJ2-2
cdr3_aa: CASTLRGANVLTF; cdr3_nt: TGTGCCAGCACCCTGAGAGGGGCCAACGTCCTGACTTTC; clone_size: few; d_call: -; v_call: TRBV7-9; j_call: TRBJ2-6
cdr3_aa: CASSLGLADLNEQFF; cdr3_nt: TGTGCCAGCAGCCTCGGACTAGCGGATCTCAATGAGCAGTTCTTC; clone_size: -; d_call: TRBD2; v_call: TRBV6-2/TRBV6-3; j_call: TRBJ2-1
cdr3_aa: CASSLRTSGRGTGELFF; cdr3_nt: TGTGCCAGCAGCCTCCGGACTAGCGGCCGCGGGACCGGGGAGCTGTTTTTT; clone_size: few; d_call: TRBD2; v_call: TRBV7-8; j_call: TRBJ2-2
cdr3_aa: CASSKLGLADPTYEQYF; cdr3_nt: TGTGCCAGCAGCAAACTTGGACTAGCGGATCCCACCTACGAGCAGTACTTC; clone_size: -; d_call: TRBD2; v_call: TRBV6-5; j_call: TRBJ2-7
cdr3_aa: CASSSGTSVLADTQYF; cdr3_nt: TGTGCCAGCAGCTCCGGGACTAGTGTTCTAGCAGATACGCAGTATTTT; clone_size: few; d_call: TRBD2; v_call: TRBV9; j_call: TRBJ2-3
cdr3_aa: CASSGPDIGGYTF; cdr3_nt: TGCGCCAGCAGTGGCCCGGATATAGGCGGCTACACCTTC; clone_size: few; d_call: -; v_call: TRBV10-2; j_call: TRBJ1-2
cdr3_aa: CSARDRRAILSNSPLHF; cdr3_nt: TGCAGTGCTAGAGATAGGAGGGCTATACTGAGTAATTCACCCCTCCACTTT; clone_size: -; d_call: -; v_call: TRBV20-1; j_call: TRBJ1-6
cdr3_aa: CASSYRDHGVNQPQHF; cdr3_nt: TGTGCCAGCAGTTACCGGGATCACGGTGTCAATCAGCCCCAGCATTTT; clone_size: -; d_call: -; v_call: TRBV6-6; j_call: TRBJ1-5
cdr3_aa: CASSWRGLADRTGELFF; cdr3_nt: TGTGCCAGCAGCTGGAGGGGACTAGCGGACCGCACCGGGGAGCTGTTTTTT; clone_size: -; d_call: TRBD2; v_call: TRBV5-6; j_call: TRBJ2-2
cdr3_aa: CATRRTGSEADTQYF; cdr3_nt: TGCGCCACCAGACGGACAGGGTCGGAAGCAGATACGCAGTATTTT; clone_size: -; d_call: TRBD1; v_call: TRBV10-1; j_call: TRBJ2-3
cdr3_aa: CASSLILGPQHF; cdr3_nt: TGTGCCAGCAGTTTAATCTTGGGGCCCCAGCATTTT; clone_size: few; d_call: -; v_call: TRBV28; j_call: TRBJ1-5
cdr3_aa: CASRVGQYNEQFF; cdr3_nt: TGTGCCAGCAGGGTCGGACAATACAATGAGCAGTTCTTC; clone_size: -; d_call: -; v_call: TRBV2; j_call: TRBJ2-1
cdr3_aa: CASSFATIYEQYF; cdr3_nt: TGTGCCAGCAGCTTTGCGACAATTTACGAGCAGTACTTC; clone_size: few; d_call: -; v_call: TRBV11-2; j_call: TRBJ2-7
cdr3_aa: CSARSLGQNTQYF; cdr3_nt: TGCAGTGCTAGGTCACTGGGACAAAATACGCAGTATTTT; clone_size: many; d_call: -; v_call: TRBV20-1; j_call: TRBJ2-3
cdr3_aa: CASSHSGSYEQYF; cdr3_nt: TGTGCCAGCAGCCATTCGGGTTCCTACGAGCAGTACTTC; clone_size: few; d_call: -; v_call: TRBV3-1; j_call: TRBJ2-7
cdr3_aa: CASSDSWYNPSGANVLTF; cdr3_nt: TGTGCCAGCAGTGACTCGTGGTATAATCCCTCTGGGGCCAACGTCCTGACTTTC; clone_size: -; d_call: -; v_call: TRBV6-4; j_call: TRBJ2-6
cdr3_aa: CASSQGWGTEAFF; cdr3_nt: TGCGCCAGCAGCCAGGGATGGGGTACTGAAGCTTTCTTT; clone_size: -; d_call: -; v_call: TRBV4-1; j_call: TRBJ1-1
cdr3_aa: CASSPSSGGTHEQFF; cdr3_nt: TGTGCCAGCAGCCCGTCTAGCGGGGGCACCCATGAGCAGTTCTTC; clone_size: few; d_call: TRBD2; v_call: TRBV7-3; j_call: TRBJ2-1
cdr3_aa: CASSLADYGEYF; cdr3_nt: TGTGCCAGCAGCTTAGCTGACTATGGGGAGTACTTC; clone_size: once; d_call: -; v_call: TRBV7-2; j_call: TRBJ2-7
cdr3_aa: CASDFAVGPRNTEAFF; cdr3_nt: TGTGCCAGCGATTTTGCCGTAGGTCCAAGGAACACTGAAGCTTTCTTT; clone_size: few; d_call: -; v_call: TRBV2; j_call: TRBJ1-1
cdr3_aa: CASSQDPRGRSEAFF; cdr3_nt: TGCGCCAGCAGCCAAGATCCGAGGGGTAGGTCTGAAGCTTTCTTT; clone_size: few; d_call: -; v_call: TRBV4-1; j_call: TRBJ1-1
cdr3_aa: CASSLAEAGVQYNEQFF; cdr3_nt: TGTGCCAGCAGCTTGGCCGAGGCAGGGGTGCAGTACAATGAGCAGTTCTTC; clone_size: -; d_call: -; v_call: TRBV5-5; j_call: TRBJ2-1
cdr3_aa: CASSQQPSPVPDTQYF; cdr3_nt: TGCGCCAGCAGCCAACAGCCTAGCCCAGTCCCAGATACGCAGTATTTT; clone_size: many; d_call: -; v_call: TRBV4-3; j_call: TRBJ2-3